The 27 T cell receptor beta chains presented below share a single source sample, sequenced in a study of identifying expanded T cells in peripheral blood. Data came from immunoSEQ multiplex PCR; TCRdb stores just in-frame clones and leaves some out. The sample lists approximately 130,000 clones, around four fifths occurring once. Specimen: blood. The receptors derive from a person aged 18 to 70 in good health.

The chain couples TRBV28 to TRBJ1-5; TRBD1 might be the D (6 bases). The CDR3 totals 20 residues. Trimming took 4 bases from V and 0 from J, leaving 25 bases between them. In germline, CDR1 is MDHEN, CDR2 SYDVKM. This CDR3 reads CASSSAPTGWPARSNQPQHF. The CDR3 DNA is TGTGCCAGCAGTTCGGCCCCTACAGGGTGGCCGGCTCGTAGCAATCAGCCCCAGCATTTT.

V and J are TRBV7-2 and TRBJ2-7; the match to TRBD2 covers 8 bases. With 4 bases clipped from V and 2 bases from J, the junction kept 10 bases outside the gene matches. Germline CDR1 reads SGHTA; CDR2 reads FQGNSA. The CDR3 is 16 residues long. For the CDR3, the DNA is TGTGCCAGCAGCTCCACTAGCGGTCGTATTACCTACGAGCAGTACTTC. Its translation is CASSSTSGRITYEQYF.

The gene calls are TRBV7-3 and TRBJ2-5, with no clear D. Trimming took off 1 base at V and 4 bases at J, with 13 bases between the two ends. The CDR3 loop spans 15 amino acids. The germline CDR1 and CDR2 sequences are SGHTA and FQGTGA. The CDR3 bases are TGTGCCAGCAGCTTAAGTATGGGAATGGGAGAGACCCAGTACTTC. This encodes CASSLSMGMGETQYF.

The chain recombines TRBV14 with TRBJ2-4, with no clear D. The CDR3 runs 11 residues. Trimming took 3 bases from V and 4 from J, leaving 1 base between them. Germline assignment: CDR1 SGHDN and CDR2 FVKESK. Here the CDR3 DNA reads TGTGCCAGCAGCCAGAAAAACATTCAGTACTTC. As protein: CASSQKNIQYF. Combining the CDR3 with reference TRBV14 and TRBJ2-4 gives the whole variable domain EAGVTQFPSHSVIEKGQTVTLRCDPISGHDNLYWYRRVMGKEIKFLLHFVKESKQDESGMPNNRFLAERTGGTYSTLKVQPAELEDSGVYFCASSQKNIQYFGAGTRLSVL.

A few counts support this clone. This chain joins TRBV5-1 and TRBJ2-3, with D perhaps matching TRBD1 or TRBD2 (5 bases each). Germline V CDR1 and CDR2: SGHRS, YFSETQ. V lost 4 bases and J 12 bases, leaving 21 bases between the germline ends. The CDR3 totals 14 residues. The CDR3 loop is CASSPYVGETAQYF. As DNA, the CDR3 is TGCGCCAGCAGCCCATATGTGGGGGAAACCGCCCAGTATTTT.

The chain joins TRBV6-5 to TRBJ1-3; D ambiguous. Germline CDR1 reads MNHEY; CDR2 reads SVGAGI. The CDR3 has 15 amino acids. Deletions cut 0 bases from V and 0 bases from J, with 6 bases between. CDR3 amino acids: CASSYSSSSGNTIYF. As DNA, the CDR3 is TGTGCCAGCAGTTACTCGAGTAGCTCTGGAAACACCATATATTTT.

The table lists this clone with a count of one. The rearrangement joins TRBV5-1 to TRBJ1-1; D gene uncertain. CDR1 and CDR2 from the germline V gene are SGHRS and YFSETQ. With 5 bases removed from V and 1 base from J, the gap between germline ends came to 18 bases. The CDR3 spans 16 residues. CDR3 DNA sequence: TGCGCCAGCAGTAATTCTGGGTGGTCATCGAACACTGAAGCTTTCTTT. It encodes CASSNSGWSSNTEAFF.

The count of this clone is one. This chain uses TRBV11-2 with TRBJ2-2; D is ambiguous. CDR1 is SGHAT and CDR2 is FQNNGV in the germline V gene. The CDR3 totals 13 residues. V shed 5 bases and J shed 8 bases, with 12 bases lying between them. CDR3 DNA: TGTGCCAGCAGCCTACGGCAAGGGGGGGAGCTGTTTTTT. This codes for CASSLRQGGELFF.

V usage is TRBV6-1 and J usage is TRBJ2-4; the D gene is possibly TRBD1 (5 bases). Trimming removed 7 bases at V and 1 base at J, with 14 bases between. Germline values: CDR1 MNHNS, CDR2 SASEGT. The CDR3 has 15 amino acids. The CDR3 reads CASTLGAGAKNIQYF. The CDR3 DNA is TGTGCCAGCACCCTAGGGGCCGGGGCCAAAAACATTCAGTACTTC.

The chain is built from TRBV6-5 and TRBJ1-4, with D hard to call. Germline assignment: CDR1 MNHEY and CDR2 SVGAGI. Trimming removed 0 bases from V and 7 bases from J, with 6 bases in between. This CDR3 has 13 amino acids. The CDR3 spells CASSYSIAEKLFF. The CDR3 coding sequence is TGTGCCAGCAGTTACTCGATAGCTGAAAAACTGTTTTTT.

The CDR3 sequence: CASSSGDRARGYGYTF. CDR3 DNA sequence: TGTGCCAGCAGCTCCGGCGACAGGGCTAGGGGGTATGGCTACACCTTC. The chain links TRBV5-4 to TRBJ1-2; TRBD1 matches at 7 bases. The CDR3 is made up of 16 amino acids. The V gene's germline CDR1 is SGHNT and CDR2 YYREEE (reference sequence). Germline trimming cut 3 bases from V and 5 bases from J; bases unmatched to any gene: 13.

The chain couples TRBV14 to TRBJ2-7; no firm D call. V lost 0 bases to trimming and J lost 0 bases, with 9 bases between them. The CDR3 totals 15 residues. CDR1 and CDR2 (germline): SGHDN, FVKESK. The CDR3 sequence is CASSQDKDGSYEQYF. CDR3 DNA: TGTGCCAGCAGCCAAGATAAGGACGGCTCCTACGAGCAGTACTTC.

V gene TRBV7-2 combines with J gene TRBJ2-3; tentatively, D is TRBD1 (5 bases). V was cut by 2 bases and J by 0 bases, with 6 bases left in between. This CDR3 is built from 14 residues. Per germline, CDR1 SGHTA and CDR2 FQGNSA. The CDR3 coding sequence is TGTGCCAGCAGCTTACAGGGTAGCACAGATACGCAGTATTTT. It translates to CASSLQGSTDTQYF.

This chain joins TRBV5-1 and TRBJ2-1; D uncertain. V gave up 4 bases and J gave up 7 bases, with 12 bases separating them. This CDR3 contains 13 residues. Germline-derived CDR1 and CDR2 are SGHRS and YFSETQ. In DNA form, the CDR3 reads TGCGCCAGCAGCCTGAGGATTCGGAATGAGCAGTTCTTC. Residues: CASSLRIRNEQFF.

The J gene is TRBJ2-3, the V gene TRBV7-2; a possible D gene is TRBD2 (5 bases). This CDR3 contains 15 residues. Germline loops: CDR1 SGHTA, CDR2 FQGNSA. Trimming removed 4 bases from V and 1 base from J, with 12 bases in between. The CDR3 region has the DNA TGTGCCAGCAGCTCCGCTCTAGCCGGCACAGATACGCAGTATTTT. Residues: CASSSALAGTDTQYF.

The chain carries TRBV5-1 and TRBJ2-5; TRBD1 is a possible D gene (5 bases). Germline-derived CDR1 and CDR2 are SGHRS and YFSETQ. With 4 bases removed from V and 0 bases from J, the gap between germline ends came to 13 bases. This CDR3 region has 15 residues. This CDR3 reads CASSPPQEYQETQYF. CDR3 in DNA: TGCGCCAGCAGCCCACCACAGGAGTACCAAGAGACCCAGTACTTC.

This clone showed up just a few times. This chain links TRBV11-2 with TRBJ1-3; D is ambiguous. Trimming shortened V by 3 bases and J by 4 bases, and 13 bases separated the two germline ends. CDR3 size: 15 residues. Germline CDR1 and CDR2: SGHAT and FQNNGV. The CDR3 coding sequence is TGTGCCAGCAGCTTGGATACAGCCAACGGAAACACCATATATTTT. This translates into CASSLDTANGNTIYF.

V is TRBV18 and J is TRBJ1-2; D gene ambiguous. This CDR3 has 15 residues. Germline lookup yields CDR1 KGHSH and CDR2 LQKENI. V lost 2 bases and J 6 bases, leaving 16 bases between the germline ends. This CDR3 reads CASSPGRPASDGYTF. The CDR3 region has the DNA TGTGCCAGCTCACCAGGCAGACCAGCTTCGGATGGCTACACCTTC.

This CDR3 reads CAWSLTGVIQETQYF. In nucleotides, the CDR3 is TGTGCCTGGAGCTTGACAGGGGTCATCCAAGAGACCCAGTACTTC. The chain is built from TRBV30 and TRBJ2-5, with 8 bases matching TRBD1. CDR1 is GTSNPN and CDR2 is SVGIG in the germline V gene (reference sequence). The CDR3 consists of 15 residues. The J segment lost 1 base and the V segment lost 3 bases, leaving 7 bases of the junction unmatched.

The V call is TRBV27, the J call TRBJ1-5; TRBD1 aligns across 8 bases. Germline trimming cut 5 bases from V and 0 bases from J; bases unmatched to any gene: 9. CDR1 is MNHEY and CDR2 is SMNVEV in the germline V gene (reference sequence). The length of the CDR3 is 17 residues. The DNA for the CDR3 is TGTGCCAGCAGTCCCAGGACAGGGAGTTATAGCAATCAGCCCCAGCATTTT. Protein sequence: CASSPRTGSYSNQPQHF.

V is TRBV19 and J is TRBJ1-2; 7 nucleotides line up with TRBD1. V was clipped by 7 bases and J by 3 bases; unmatched bases: 14. Germline V gene data show CDR1 as LNHDA and CDR2 as SQIVND (reference sequence). The CDR3 length is 16 residues. CDR3 DNA: TGTGCCAGTACCCCTACCAGACAGGGCTTTGACTATGGCTACACCTTC. Amino acids: CASTPTRQGFDYGYTF.

This chain links TRBV5-5 with TRBJ2-5; TRBD2 matches 8 bases. CDR3 length: 15 amino acids. Germline lookup yields CDR1 SGHKS and CDR2 YYEKEE (reference sequence). V lost 4 bases, J lost 4 bases, and 9 bases stayed unmatched. The CDR3 DNA reads TGTGCCAGCAGCCACGGGGGGGTGGCCCCAGAGACCCAGTACTTC. It translates to CASSHGGVAPETQYF.

V is TRBV7-2 and J is TRBJ2-3, with unresolved D. V was trimmed by 5 bases and J by 5 bases, leaving 8 bases between them. This CDR3 is built from 12 residues. Per germline, CDR1 SGHTA and CDR2 FQGNSA. Here the CDR3 reads CASSGRVDTQYF. The CDR3 region has the DNA TGTGCCAGCAGCGGCCGGGTAGATACGCAGTATTTT.

This clone occurred once. This chain links TRBV19 with TRBJ1-1; TRBD1 agrees at 7 bases. Trimming removed 1 base from V and 4 bases from J; junction bases left unmatched: 6. Germline-derived CDR1 and CDR2 are LNHDA and SQIVND (reference sequence). The CDR3 contains 15 residues. The CDR3 sequence is CASSIGPGGRTEAFF. As DNA, the CDR3 is TGTGCCAGTAGTATAGGCCCAGGGGGTCGCACTGAAGCTTTCTTT.

The sample holds a few counts of this clone. CDR3 amino acids: CAISEGRGYGYTF. DNA for the CDR3: TGTGCCATCAGCGAGGGAAGAGGTTATGGCTACACCTTC. The chain combines TRBV10-3 with TRBJ1-2; D gene unclear. The CDR3 loop spans 13 amino acids. The V gene's germline CDR1 is ENHRY and CDR2 SYGVKD. Trimming removed 6 bases at V and 5 bases at J, with 13 bases between.

The chain is built from TRBV5-1 and TRBJ2-5; D is perhaps TRBD1 or TRBD2 (6 bases each). The V end lost 8 bases, the J end lost 3 bases, and 17 bases lay between the germline ends. Germline V gives CDR1 SGHRS, CDR2 YFSETQ. The CDR3 contains 14 residues. CDR3 sequence: CASSGSRGEETQYF. CDR3 sequence (DNA): TGCGCCAGTAGCGGATCCAGGGGTGAAGAGACCCAGTACTTC.

The V call is TRBV4-1, the J call TRBJ1-2; tentative D call: TRBD1 (6 bases). The V gene lost 4 bases and the J gene lost 5 bases, with 14 bases spanning the gap. Germline assignment: CDR1 MGHRA and CDR2 YSYEKL. This CDR3 comprises 14 residues. CDR3 sequence: CASSPTGGAYGYTF. CDR3 nucleotides: TGCGCCAGCAGCCCCACGGGGGGGGCGTATGGCTACACCTTC.